Each of the 29 T cell receptor beta chains below was sequenced from the same sample in a study of T cell changes during pregnancy in multiple sclerosis. Produced via immunoSEQ multiplex PCR; TCRdb's table is partial and in-frame only. The sample consists of about 89,000 clones, approximately 93% of them appearing once. The material was peripheral blood, obtained after pregnancy. Receptors originate from a female donor in good health, enrolled as a control in a pregnancy study.

J is TRBJ2-7 and V is TRBV28; D may be TRBD1 (6 bases). Germline CDR1 MDHEN, CDR2 SYDVKM. V lost 6 bases to trimming and J lost 5 bases, with 17 bases between them. The CDR3 runs 14 residues. This CDR3 is CASSLTGKVDEQYF. The DNA for the CDR3 is TGTGCCAGCAGCCTCACAGGGAAGGTCGACGAGCAGTACTTC.

This clone was seen a few times. The rearrangement links TRBV15 to TRBJ2-1, with D unclear. The germline V gene has CDR1 LNHNV and CDR2 YYDKDF (reference sequence). The CDR3 contains 13 residues. V dropped 1 base and J dropped 8 bases, with 9 bases sitting between them. CDR3 residues: CATSRAWSDEQFF. In DNA, the CDR3 is TGTGCCACCAGCAGAGCGTGGAGCGATGAGCAGTTCTTC.

This chain uses TRBV7-2 with TRBJ2-1; unclear D gene. The CDR3 has 15 amino acids. Trimming took off 4 bases at V and 0 bases at J, with 10 bases between the two ends. The germline V gene has CDR1 SGHTA and CDR2 FQGNSA. CDR3 bases: TGTGCCAGCAGCTCACAGTCTTCCTCCTACAATGAGCAGTTCTTC. The encoded protein is CASSSQSSSYNEQFF.

V usage is TRBV27 and J usage is TRBJ1-2; TRBD1 agrees at 7 bases. The germline gives CDR1 MNHEY, CDR2 SMNVEV (reference sequence). CDR3 length equals 13 residues. Trimming took 4 bases from V and 5 from J; bases not matched to a gene: 4. Here the CDR3 DNA reads TGTGCCAGCAGTTCCCAGACAGGGTATGGCTACACCTTC. The encoded protein is CASSSQTGYGYTF.

This clone showed up just once. The chain uses TRBV7-9 and TRBJ2-4; weak D call: TRBD2 (6 bases). V was trimmed by 5 bases and J by 10 bases, leaving 15 bases between them. Germline lookup yields CDR1 SEHNR and CDR2 FQNEAQ (reference sequence). The CDR3 runs to 13 residues. The CDR3 is CASSRDSKGIQYF. The CDR3 DNA reads as TGTGCCAGCAGCCGGGACTCCAAGGGTATTCAGTACTTC.

The chain combines TRBV7-9 with TRBJ2-7; TRBD1 matches 8 bases. The V gene end was trimmed by 5 bases and the J gene end by 6 bases; junction bases not matched to a gene: 6. The CDR3 sequence is 13 residues long. The germline CDR1 and CDR2 sequences are SEHNR and FQNEAQ (reference sequence). CDR3 in DNA: TGTGCCAGCAGCCCCAGGACAGGGAGCGAGCAGTACTTC. Encoded protein: CASSPRTGSEQYF.

J is TRBJ1-2 and V is TRBV5-1; D may be TRBD1 (5 bases). Trimming stripped 0 bases from V and 5 bases from J, with 11 bases between. The CDR3 is 14 amino acids. CDR1 and CDR2 (germline): SGHRS, YFSETQ. In DNA form, the CDR3 reads TGCGCCAGCAGCTTGGCCCCAGGGTCGTATGGCTACACCTTC. Its protein is CASSLAPGSYGYTF.

The J gene is TRBJ1-2, the V gene TRBV5-4; 7 nucleotides match TRBD1. Germline lookup yields CDR1 SGHNT and CDR2 YYREEE (reference sequence). V lost 4 bases to trimming and J lost 4 bases; unmatched junction nucleotides: 4. This CDR3 has 13 amino acids. CDR3 DNA sequence: TGTGCCAGCAGCCCCCGGGACAGCTATGGCTACACCTTC. It is translated as CASSPRDSYGYTF.

CDR3 sequence reads: CASTLVAGSYEQYF. CDR3 nucleotides: TGTGCCAGCACCCTAGTTGCTGGGTCCTACGAGCAGTACTTC. The chain recombines TRBV7-6 with TRBJ2-7, with D uncertain. V was trimmed by 7 bases and J by 1 base, leaving 14 bases between them. CDR1 and CDR2 from the germline V gene are SGHVS and FNYEAQ. The CDR3 has 14 residues.

The chain joins TRBV12-5 to TRBJ2-3; D may be TRBD1 (5 bases). The CDR3 totals 12 residues. Per the germline V gene, CDR1 is LGHNT and CDR2 is FRNRAP. The V gene lost 6 bases and the J gene lost 7 bases, with 11 bases spanning the gap. The CDR3 bases are TGTGCTAGTGGCTACGACAGATATACGCAGTATTTT. This codes for CASGYDRYTQYF.

In nucleotides, the CDR3 is TGTGCCAGCTCACCACAGACAGGGGACACCGGGGAGCTGTTTTTT. It specifies CASSPQTGDTGELFF. The J gene is TRBJ2-2, the V gene TRBV18, with 8 positions matching TRBD1. V trimming: 1 base; J trimming: 3 bases; junction bases outside the gene matches: 1. CDR1 is KGHSH and CDR2 is LQKENI in the germline V gene. This CDR3 has 15 amino acids.

This sequence joins TRBV6-5 and TRBJ2-7, with D tentatively TRBD2 (5 bases). CDR1 is MNHEY and CDR2 is SVGAGI in the germline V gene. The CDR3 is 12 amino acids. Trimming removed 6 bases at V and 3 bases at J, with 9 bases between. The DNA for the CDR3 is TGTGCCAGCAGATCCGGAGGCTACGAGCAGTACTTC. It encodes CASRSGGYEQYF.

This rearrangement joins TRBV12-5 to TRBJ2-3, with 12 bases that match TRBD1. Looked up from germline, CDR1 is LGHNT and CDR2 is FRNRAP. Trimming removed 5 bases from V and 6 bases from J; junction bases left unmatched: 12. The CDR3 is 17 amino acids. The CDR3 nucleotides read TGTGCTAGTGGTCCCAGTTGGGACAGGGGGCGAGGCGATACGCAGTATTTT. Translating it yields CASGPSWDRGRGDTQYF.

This chain links TRBV19 with TRBJ2-7; perhaps TRBD2 as D (5 bases). The germline V gene encodes CDR1 LNHDA and CDR2 SQIVND (reference sequence). This CDR3 spans 14 amino acids. V lost 8 bases and J lost 0, with 14 bases in between. The CDR3 sequence: CASGPGLGSYEQYF. In nucleotides, the CDR3 is TGTGCCAGTGGCCCTGGACTCGGCTCCTACGAGCAGTACTTC.

The chain carries TRBV6-5 and TRBJ2-7; 7 bases fit TRBD1. Germline CDR1 MNHEY, CDR2 SVGAGI. V lost 5 bases, J lost 5 bases, and 9 bases stayed unmatched. This CDR3 is built from 14 residues. In DNA, the CDR3 is TGTGCCAGCAGTAGGGGGCAGGGGCTCCACGAGCAGTACTTC. Translating gives CASSRGQGLHEQYF.

The chain couples TRBV6-5 to TRBJ1-1, with unresolved D. CDR3 size: 14 residues. CDR1 is MNHEY and CDR2 is SVGAGI in the germline V gene. Trimming left V 6 bases short and J 5 bases short, with 16 bases between. The CDR3 coding sequence is TGTGCCAGCAGGACGGGTCTCCCGAAGACTGAAGCTTTCTTT. It codes for CASRTGLPKTEAFF.

The V and J genes are TRBV5-1 and TRBJ2-1, with 9 bases lining up with TRBD1. The J segment lost 5 bases and the V segment lost 3 bases, leaving 12 bases of the junction unmatched. Germline loops: CDR1 SGHRS, CDR2 YFSETQ. The CDR3 is 17 amino acids. The CDR3 loop is CASSWNAPGTGNNEQFF. Written as DNA, the CDR3 is TGCGCCAGCAGCTGGAATGCCCCCGGGACAGGGAACAATGAGCAGTTCTTC.

J is TRBJ1-2 and V is TRBV21-1; the DNA was not used to check the table's D call, TRBD1. TRBV21-1 is a pseudogene segment. The CDR3 spans 16 residues. This CDR3 is CASRKPPSDRNYGYTF. Here the CDR3 DNA reads TGTGCCAGCAGGAAGCCCCCCTCCGACAGGAACTATGGCTACACCTTC.

The genes are TRBV6-5 and TRBJ2-2, with D possibly TRBD1 on 5 matching bases. Trimming left V 6 bases short and J 2 bases short, with 10 bases between. This CDR3 is 14 amino acids long. Per germline, CDR1 MNHEY and CDR2 SVGAGI. CDR3 nucleotide sequence: TGTGCCAGCAGGACCCAGGGAAACACCGGGGAGCTGTTTTTT. This codes for CASRTQGNTGELFF.

The chain employs TRBV11-2 and TRBJ2-3, with D maybe TRBD1 (5 bases). The V gene lost 7 bases and the J gene lost 1 base, with 12 bases spanning the gap. This CDR3 region has 14 residues. CDR1 and CDR2 from the germline V gene are SGHAT and FQNNGV. CDR3 sequence (DNA): TGTGCCAGCACCGTACGACAGCGCACAGATACGCAGTATTTT. Translating gives CASTVRQRTDTQYF.

The gene calls are TRBV19 and TRBJ2-5; 7 bases line up with TRBD2. Germline-derived CDR1 and CDR2 are LNHDA and SQIVND (reference sequence). This CDR3 has 14 residues. The V gene end was trimmed by 3 bases and the J gene end by 1 base; junction bases not matched to a gene: 2. CDR3 DNA: TGTGCCAGTAGTATGGGCGGGGGCCAAGAGACCCAGTACTTC. It translates to CASSMGGGQETQYF.

The rearrangement joins TRBV6-5 to TRBJ2-7; D is undetermined. Trimming cost V 0 bases and J 9 bases, with 9 bases left between them. This CDR3 has 12 amino acids. Germline values: CDR1 MNHEY, CDR2 SVGAGI. CDR3 region: CASSYSGSGQYF. As DNA, the CDR3 is TGTGCCAGCAGTTACTCCGGTTCGGGGCAGTACTTC.

This chain links TRBV29-1 with TRBJ2-5; the match to TRBD1 covers 7 bases. Germline V CDR1 and CDR2: SQVTM, ANQGSEA. There are 10 residues in the CDR3. V lost 7 bases, J lost 7 bases, and 3 bases stayed unmatched. The CDR3 loop reads CSARQGTQYF. CDR3 in DNA: TGCAGCGCGCGACAGGGGACCCAGTACTTC.

V gene TRBV9 combines with J gene TRBJ2-7, with unresolved D. The germline V gene has CDR1 SGDLS and CDR2 YYNGEE. The CDR3 runs to 14 residues. Trimming shortened V by 0 bases and J by 5 bases, and 12 bases separated the two germline ends. The CDR3 sequence is CASSVASFSHEQYF. The CDR3 bases are TGTGCCAGCAGCGTAGCTTCCTTTTCCCACGAGCAGTACTTC.

The chain links TRBV28 to TRBJ2-4; TRBD1 is a possible D gene (5 bases). The germline gives CDR1 MDHEN, CDR2 SYDVKM. This CDR3 spans 13 amino acids. V was clipped by 3 bases and J by 7 bases, with 10 bases between them. CDR3 in amino acids: CASSLGSGNIQYF. Here the CDR3 DNA reads TGTGCCAGCAGTTTGGGGTCAGGGAACATTCAGTACTTC.

The gene calls are TRBV5-4 and TRBJ2-7; maybe TRBD2 (6 bases). The CDR3 contains 15 residues. V gave up 0 bases and J gave up 2 bases, with 12 bases separating them. Germline-derived CDR1 and CDR2 are SGHNT and YYREEE (reference sequence). The CDR3 coding sequence is TGTGCCAGCAGCTTGGGGGGGAGGCCCGCCTACGAGCAGTACTTC. As protein: CASSLGGRPAYEQYF. The variable domain in full, with the rest retrieved from reference TRBV5-4 and TRBJ2-7, is ETGVTQSPTHLIKTRGQQVTLRCSSQSGHNTVSWYQQALGQGPQFIFQYYREEENGRGNFPPRFSGLQFPNYSSELNVNALELDDSALYLCASSLGGRPAYEQYFGPGTRLTVT.

The chain has TRBV29-1 and TRBJ2-1; 7 nucleotides match TRBD2. The ends lost 3 bases at V and 5 bases at J; junction bases unmatched: 1. Germline values: CDR1 SQVTM, CDR2 ANQGSEA. The CDR3 contains 12 residues. CDR3 in DNA: TGCAGCGTTGAGGGGGGGGACAATGAGCAGTTCTTC. Translating gives CSVEGGDNEQFF.

The chain is built from TRBV27 and TRBJ2-5, with a possible D match to TRBD2 (6 bases). Trimming left V 6 bases short and J 3 bases short, with 14 bases between. The CDR3 covers 14 residues. CDR1 and CDR2 (germline): MNHEY, SMNVEV (reference sequence). CDR3 in DNA: TGTGCCAGCAGCCCTCCCTGGGGGGAAGAGACCCAGTACTTC. It translates to CASSPPWGEETQYF.

This chain connects TRBV5-1 to TRBJ2-2, with D possibly matching TRBD1 (6 bases). CDR1 and CDR2 (germline): SGHRS, YFSETQ. CDR3 length equals 13 residues. V shed 7 bases and J shed 4 bases, with 11 bases lying between them. The CDR3 coding sequence is TGCGCCAGCGGACTCAGGGGCACCGGGGAGCTGTTTTTT. Translation gives CASGLRGTGELFF. The full variable domain, completed using reference TRBV5-1 and TRBJ2-2, is KAGVTQTPRYLIKTRGQQVTLSCSPISGHRSVSWYQQTPGQGLQFLFEYFSETQRNKGNFPGRFSGRQFSNSRSEMNVSTLELGDSALYLCASGLRGTGELFFGEGSRLTVL.